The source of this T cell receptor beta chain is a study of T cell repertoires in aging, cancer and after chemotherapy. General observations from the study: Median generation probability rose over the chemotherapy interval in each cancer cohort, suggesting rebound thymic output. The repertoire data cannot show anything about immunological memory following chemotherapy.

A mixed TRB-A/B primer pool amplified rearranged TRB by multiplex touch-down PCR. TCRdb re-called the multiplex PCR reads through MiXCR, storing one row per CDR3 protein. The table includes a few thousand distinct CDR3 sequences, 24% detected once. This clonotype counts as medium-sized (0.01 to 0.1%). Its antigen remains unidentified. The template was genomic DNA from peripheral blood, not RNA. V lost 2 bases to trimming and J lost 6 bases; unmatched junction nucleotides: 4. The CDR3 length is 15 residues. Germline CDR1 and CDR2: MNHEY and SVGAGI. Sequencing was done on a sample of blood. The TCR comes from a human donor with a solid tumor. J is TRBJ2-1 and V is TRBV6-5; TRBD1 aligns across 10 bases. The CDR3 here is CASSYMGTGVNEQFF. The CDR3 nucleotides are TGTGCCAGCAGTTACATGGGGACAGGGGTCAATGAGCAGTTCTTC.